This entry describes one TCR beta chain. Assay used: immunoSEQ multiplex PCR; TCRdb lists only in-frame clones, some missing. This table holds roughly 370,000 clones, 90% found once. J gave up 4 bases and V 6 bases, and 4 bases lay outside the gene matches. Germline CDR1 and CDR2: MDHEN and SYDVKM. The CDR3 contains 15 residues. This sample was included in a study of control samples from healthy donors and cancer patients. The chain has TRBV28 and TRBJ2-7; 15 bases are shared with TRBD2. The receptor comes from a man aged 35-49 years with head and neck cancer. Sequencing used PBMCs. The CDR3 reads CASRGTSGRLYEQYF. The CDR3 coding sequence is TGTGCCAGCAGAGGGACTAGCGGGAGGCTGTACGAGCAGTACTTC. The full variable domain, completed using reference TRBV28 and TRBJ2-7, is DVKVTQSSRYLVKRTGEKVFLECVQDMDHENMFWYRQDPGLGLRLIYFSYDVKMKEKGDIPEGYSVSREKKERFSLILESASTNQTSMYLCASRGTSGRLYEQYFGPGTRLTVT.